The 10 T cell receptor beta chains below all came from one sample that was sequenced in a study of blood T cell repertoires in COVID-19. The repertoire was sequenced with immunoSEQ multiplex PCR; TCRdb's copy has only in-frame clones and lacks some. The sample yields more than 90,000 clones, 85% to 95% seen once. Input material: peripheral blood. The receptors were sampled from a man aged 45-65 years with active COVID-19.

The V call is TRBV30, the J call TRBJ2-2, with 10 bases fitting TRBD2. J was trimmed by 0 bases and V by 4 bases; bases with no gene match: 5. This CDR3 is 16 amino acids long. Germline values: CDR1 GTSNPN, CDR2 SVGIG (reference sequence). The CDR3 coding sequence is TGTGCCTGGAAAAGACTAGCGGGCGCGAACACCGGGGAGCTGTTTTTT. Amino acids: CAWKRLAGANTGELFF.

This chain connects TRBV3-1 (or the pseudogene TRBV3-2) to TRBJ2-3; TRBD1 matches 11 bases. Trimming took 3 bases from V and 2 from J; bases not matched to a gene: 4. In germline, CDR1 is LGHDT, CDR2 YNNKEL (reference sequence). The length of the CDR3 is 16 residues. CDR3 nucleotides: TGTGCCAGCAGCCATCCGGACAGGGGGCTCACAGATACGCAGTATTTT. This gives the protein CASSHPDRGLTDTQYF.

J is TRBJ2-1 and V is TRBV7-3; 9 nucleotides align to TRBD2. With V trimmed by 2 bases and J by 2 bases, 1 base remained unmatched. The CDR3 extends over 15 amino acids. Per germline, CDR1 SGHTA and CDR2 FQGTGA. CDR3 loop: CASSLAGGTYNEQFF. CDR3 coding DNA: TGTGCCAGCAGCTTAGCGGGAGGGACCTACAATGAGCAGTTCTTC.

The CDR3 loop reads CASSGLAGGEQFF. CDR3 DNA: TGTGCCAGCAGTGGACTAGCGGGAGGAGAGCAGTTCTTC. The rearrangement links TRBV12-3 or TRBV12-4 to TRBJ2-1; 14 bases are a match to TRBD2. This CDR3 region has 13 residues. V was pared by 5 bases and J by 10 bases, with 1 base of the junction left unmatched.

This sequence joins TRBV30 and TRBJ2-5, with no clear D. Germline V lookup: CDR1 GTSNPN, CDR2 SVGIG (reference sequence). Trimming left V 0 bases short and J 2 bases short, with 7 bases between. This CDR3 is built from 13 residues. This chain's CDR3 is CAWSVRFQETQYF. The CDR3 nucleotides read TGTGCCTGGAGTGTGAGATTTCAAGAGACCCAGTACTTC.

V gene TRBV10-3 combines with J gene TRBJ2-7, with 7 bases identical to TRBD2. Germline-derived CDR1 and CDR2 are ENHRY and SYGVKD. V was pared by 2 bases and J by 4 bases, with 8 bases of the junction left unmatched. The CDR3 consists of 15 residues. Here the CDR3 reads CAISEVWGGTYEQYF. For the CDR3, the DNA is TGTGCCATCAGTGAGGTATGGGGGGGGACTTACGAGCAGTACTTC.

The chain recombines TRBV5-1 with TRBJ1-1; D may be TRBD1 (5 bases). The CDR3 consists of 14 residues. CDR1 is SGHRS and CDR2 is YFSETQ in the germline V gene. V was trimmed by 4 bases and J by 3 bases, leaving 13 bases between them. CDR3 sequence (DNA): TGCGCCAGCAGCCCCGGGGGTAAGGACACTGAAGCTTTCTTT. Residues: CASSPGGKDTEAFF.

The chain combines TRBV9 with TRBJ2-2; 8 bases agree with TRBD2. The germline V gene has CDR1 SGDLS and CDR2 YYNGEE. The CDR3 runs 16 residues. The trim removed 0 bases at V and 6 bases at J, leaving 7 bases unmatched. As DNA, the CDR3 is TGTGCCAGCAGCGTAGGCAGCGGGAGCTTCCCCGGGGAGCTGTTTTTT. This gives the protein CASSVGSGSFPGELFF.

The gene calls are TRBV3-1 (or the pseudogene TRBV3-2) and TRBJ1-1; D is undetermined. The V end was cut by 5 bases, the J end by 2 bases, with 18 bases between. The CDR3 contains 16 residues. The germline CDR1 and CDR2 sequences are LGHDT and YNNKEL (reference sequence). The CDR3: CASSSGRAKRNTEAFF. Here the CDR3 DNA reads TGTGCCAGCAGCTCCGGGAGGGCCAAGAGAAACACTGAAGCTTTCTTT.

This chain joins TRBV7-9 and TRBJ1-1; D gene unclear. Germline assignment: CDR1 SEHNR and CDR2 FQNEAQ (reference sequence). V gave up 1 base and J gave up 1 base, with 10 bases separating them. The CDR3 has 15 amino acids. The CDR3 region is CASSLVGPGNTEAFF. CDR3 nucleotide sequence: TGTGCCAGCAGCTTAGTAGGTCCGGGGAACACTGAAGCTTTCTTT.